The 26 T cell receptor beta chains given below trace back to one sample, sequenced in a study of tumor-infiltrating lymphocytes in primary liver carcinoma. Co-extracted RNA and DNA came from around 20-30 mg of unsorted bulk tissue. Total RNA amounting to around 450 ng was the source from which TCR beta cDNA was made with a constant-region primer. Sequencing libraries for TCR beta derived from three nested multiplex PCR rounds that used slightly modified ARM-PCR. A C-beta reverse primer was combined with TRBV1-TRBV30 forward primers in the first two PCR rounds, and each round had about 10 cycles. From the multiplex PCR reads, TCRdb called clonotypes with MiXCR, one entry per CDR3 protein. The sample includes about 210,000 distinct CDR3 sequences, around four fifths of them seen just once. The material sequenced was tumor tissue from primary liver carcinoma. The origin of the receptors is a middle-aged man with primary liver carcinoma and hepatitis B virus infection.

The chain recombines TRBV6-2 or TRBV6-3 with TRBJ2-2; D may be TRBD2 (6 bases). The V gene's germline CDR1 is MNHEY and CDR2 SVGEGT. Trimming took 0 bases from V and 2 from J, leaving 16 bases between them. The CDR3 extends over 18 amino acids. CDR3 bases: TGTGCCAGCAGTTACTCGAATAAACGGGAGATAAACACCGGGGAGCTGTTTTTT. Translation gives CASSYSNKREINTGELFF.

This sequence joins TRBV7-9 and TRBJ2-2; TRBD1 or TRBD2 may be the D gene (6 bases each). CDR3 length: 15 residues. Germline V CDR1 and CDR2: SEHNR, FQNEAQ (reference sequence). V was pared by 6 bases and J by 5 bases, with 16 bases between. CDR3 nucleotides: TGTGCCAGCAGACAGGGACACGCGGGGACCGGGGAGCTGTTTTTT. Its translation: CASRQGHAGTGELFF.

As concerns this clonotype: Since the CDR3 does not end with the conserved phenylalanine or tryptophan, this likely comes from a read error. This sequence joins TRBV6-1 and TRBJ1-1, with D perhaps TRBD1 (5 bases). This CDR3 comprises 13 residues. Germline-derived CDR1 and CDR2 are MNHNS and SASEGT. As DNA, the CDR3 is TGTGCCAGCTGTGAAGTCAGGGACACTGAAGCTTTCTCT. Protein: CASCEVRDTEAFS.

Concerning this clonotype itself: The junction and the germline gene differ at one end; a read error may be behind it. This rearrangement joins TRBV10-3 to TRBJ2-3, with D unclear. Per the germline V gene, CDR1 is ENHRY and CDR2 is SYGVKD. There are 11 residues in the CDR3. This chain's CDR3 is CAIQVIYTRYF. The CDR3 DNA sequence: TGTGCCATCCAAGTCATATATACGCGGTATTTT.

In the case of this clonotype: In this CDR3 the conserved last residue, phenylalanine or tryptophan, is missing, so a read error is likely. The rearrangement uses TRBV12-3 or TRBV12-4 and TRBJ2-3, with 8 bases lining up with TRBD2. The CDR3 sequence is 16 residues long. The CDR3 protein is CASSLDSSGSIDTQYI. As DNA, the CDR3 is TGTGCCAGCAGTTTAGATTCCAGCGGGAGCATAGATACGCAGTATATT.

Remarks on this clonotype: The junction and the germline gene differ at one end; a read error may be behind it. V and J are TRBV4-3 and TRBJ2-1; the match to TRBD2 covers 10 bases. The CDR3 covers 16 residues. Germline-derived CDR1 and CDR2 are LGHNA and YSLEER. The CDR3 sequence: CASSQDQASSGSARSF. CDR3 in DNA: TGCGCCAGCAGCCAAGACCAAGCTTCTAGCGGGAGTGCTCGTTCCTTC.

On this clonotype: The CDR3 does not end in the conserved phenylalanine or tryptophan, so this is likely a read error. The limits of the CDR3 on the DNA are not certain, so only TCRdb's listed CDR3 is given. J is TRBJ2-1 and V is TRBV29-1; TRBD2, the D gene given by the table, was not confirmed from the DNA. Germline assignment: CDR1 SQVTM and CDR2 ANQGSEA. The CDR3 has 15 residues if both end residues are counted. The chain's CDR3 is CSVGLVGWFYNERFL.

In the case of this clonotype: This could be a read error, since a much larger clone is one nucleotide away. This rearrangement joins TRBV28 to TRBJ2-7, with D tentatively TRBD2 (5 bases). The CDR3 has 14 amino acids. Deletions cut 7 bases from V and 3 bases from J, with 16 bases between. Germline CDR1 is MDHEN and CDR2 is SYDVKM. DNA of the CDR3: TGTGCCAGCAACTCCGCACTAGGAAACTACGAGCAGTACTTC. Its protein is CASNSALGNYEQYF.

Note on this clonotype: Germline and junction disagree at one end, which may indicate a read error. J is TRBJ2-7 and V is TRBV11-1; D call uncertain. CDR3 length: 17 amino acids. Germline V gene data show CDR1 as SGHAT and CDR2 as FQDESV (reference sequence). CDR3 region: CDSSLRPTGESSYEQYF. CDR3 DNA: TGTGACAGCAGCTTAAGGCCGACGGGTGAAAGCTCCTACGAGCAGTACTTC. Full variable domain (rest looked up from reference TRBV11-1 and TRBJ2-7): EAEVAQSPRYKITEKSQAVAFWCDPISGHATLYWYRQILGQGPELLVQFQDESVVDDSQLPKDRFSAERLKGVDSTLKIQPAELGDSAMYLCDSSLRPTGESSYEQYFGPGTRLTVT.

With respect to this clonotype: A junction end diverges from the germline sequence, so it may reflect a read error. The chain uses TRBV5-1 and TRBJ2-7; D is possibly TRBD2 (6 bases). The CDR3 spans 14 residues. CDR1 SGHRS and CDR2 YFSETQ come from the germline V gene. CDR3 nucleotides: TGCGTCAGCAGCCTAGGTCTAGCGAATTACGAGCAGTACTTC. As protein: CVSSLGLANYEQYF.

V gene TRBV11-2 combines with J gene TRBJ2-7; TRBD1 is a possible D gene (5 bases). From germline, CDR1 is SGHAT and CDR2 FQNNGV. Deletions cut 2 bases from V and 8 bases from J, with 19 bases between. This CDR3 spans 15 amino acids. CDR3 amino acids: CASSLRWIGENKQYF. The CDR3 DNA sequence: TGTGCCAGCAGCTTACGGTGGATAGGGGAAAACAAGCAGTACTTC. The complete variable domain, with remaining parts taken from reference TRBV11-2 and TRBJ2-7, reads EAGVAQSPRYKIIEKRQSVAFWCNPISGHATLYWYQQILGQGPKLLIQFQNNGVVDDSQLPKDRFSAERLKGVDSTLKIQPAKLEDSAVYLCASSLRWIGENKQYFGPGTRLTVT.

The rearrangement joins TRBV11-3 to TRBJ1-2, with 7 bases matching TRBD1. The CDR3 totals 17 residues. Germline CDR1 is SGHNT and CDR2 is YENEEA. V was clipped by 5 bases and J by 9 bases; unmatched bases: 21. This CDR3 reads CASSPTGQSSTHSCYTF. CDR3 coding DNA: TGTGCCAGCAGCCCAACGGGACAGTCCTCAACCCATTCCTGCTACACCTTC.

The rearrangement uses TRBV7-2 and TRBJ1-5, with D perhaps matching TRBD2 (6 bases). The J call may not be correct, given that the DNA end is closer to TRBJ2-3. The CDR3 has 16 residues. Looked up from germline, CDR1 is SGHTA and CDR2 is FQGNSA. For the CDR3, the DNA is TGTGCCAGCAGCCCTTGGGTAGGGCGGGGCAATCAGCCCCAGTATTTT. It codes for CASSPWVGRGNQPQYF.

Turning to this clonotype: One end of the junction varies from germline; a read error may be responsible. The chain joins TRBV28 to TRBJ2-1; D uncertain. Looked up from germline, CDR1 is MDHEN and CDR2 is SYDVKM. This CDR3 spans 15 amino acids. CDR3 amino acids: CVSCLSGRVGNEQFF. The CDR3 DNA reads TGTGTCAGCTGTTTATCGGGCCGGGTGGGGAATGAGCAGTTCTTC.

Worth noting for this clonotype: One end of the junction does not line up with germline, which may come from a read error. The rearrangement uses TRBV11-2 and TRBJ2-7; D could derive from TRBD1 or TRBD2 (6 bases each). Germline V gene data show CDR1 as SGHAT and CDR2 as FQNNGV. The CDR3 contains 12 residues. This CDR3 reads CVGSPGGYEQCF. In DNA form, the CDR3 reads TGTGTCGGCAGTCCCGGGGGCTACGAGCAGTGCTTC.

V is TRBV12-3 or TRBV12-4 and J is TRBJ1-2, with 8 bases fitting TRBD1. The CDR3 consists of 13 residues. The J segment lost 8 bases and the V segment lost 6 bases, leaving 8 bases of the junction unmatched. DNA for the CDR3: TGTGCCAGCAGCATACGGGGGACAGGCGGCTACACCTTC. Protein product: CASSIRGTGGYTF.

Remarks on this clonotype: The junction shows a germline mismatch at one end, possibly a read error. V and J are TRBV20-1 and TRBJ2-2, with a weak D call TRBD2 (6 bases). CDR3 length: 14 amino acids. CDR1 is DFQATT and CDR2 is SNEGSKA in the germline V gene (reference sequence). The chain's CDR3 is CSARRGGNTWELFF. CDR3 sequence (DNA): TGCAGTGCTAGGCGGGGAGGAAACACCTGGGAGCTGTTTTTT.

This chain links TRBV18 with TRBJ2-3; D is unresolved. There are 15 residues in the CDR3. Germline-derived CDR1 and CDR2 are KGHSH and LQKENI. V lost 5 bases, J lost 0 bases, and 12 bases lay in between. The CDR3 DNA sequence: TGTGCCAGCTCAATTAGTTTCTCTAGCACAGATACGCAGTATTTT. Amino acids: CASSISFSSTDTQYF. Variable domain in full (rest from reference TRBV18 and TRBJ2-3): NAGVMQNPRHLVRRRGQEARLRCSPMKGHSHVYWYRQLPEEGLKFMVYLQKENIIDESGMPKERFSAEFPKEGPSILRIQQVVRGDSAAYFCASSISFSSTDTQYFGPGTRLTVL.

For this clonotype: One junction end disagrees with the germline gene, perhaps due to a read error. CDR3 protein: CASAMVDTGKLFF. The DNA for the CDR3 is TGTGCCAGCGCCATGGTGGACACCGGGAAGCTGTTTTTT. The chain carries TRBV6-9 and TRBJ2-2, with D perhaps assigned TRBD1 or TRBD2 (5 bases each). Per the germline V gene, CDR1 is MNHGY and CDR2 is SVAAGI. The CDR3 covers 13 residues.

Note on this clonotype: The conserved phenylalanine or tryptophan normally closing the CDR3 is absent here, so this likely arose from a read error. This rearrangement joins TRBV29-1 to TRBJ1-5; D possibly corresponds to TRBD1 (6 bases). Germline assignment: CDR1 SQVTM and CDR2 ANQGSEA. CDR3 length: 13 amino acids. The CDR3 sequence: CSIVGQINQPQHI. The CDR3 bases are TGCAGCATTGTCGGACAGATCAATCAACCCCAGCATATT.

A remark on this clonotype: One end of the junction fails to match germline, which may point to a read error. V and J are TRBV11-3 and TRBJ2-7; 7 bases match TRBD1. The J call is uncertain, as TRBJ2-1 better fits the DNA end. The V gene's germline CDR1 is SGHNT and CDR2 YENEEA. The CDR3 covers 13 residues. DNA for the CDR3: TGCGTCAGCAGCGTGGGACAGTCCTACGAACAGTTCTTC. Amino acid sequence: CVSSVGQSYEQFF.

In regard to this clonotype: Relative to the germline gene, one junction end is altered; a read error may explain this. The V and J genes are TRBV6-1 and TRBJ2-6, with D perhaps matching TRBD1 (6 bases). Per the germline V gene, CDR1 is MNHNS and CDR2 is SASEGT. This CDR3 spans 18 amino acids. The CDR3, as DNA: TGTGCCAGCAGTACCAGACAGGTGCGATTCTCTGGGGCCAACCTCCTGACTTTC. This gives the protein CASSTRQVRFSGANLLTF.

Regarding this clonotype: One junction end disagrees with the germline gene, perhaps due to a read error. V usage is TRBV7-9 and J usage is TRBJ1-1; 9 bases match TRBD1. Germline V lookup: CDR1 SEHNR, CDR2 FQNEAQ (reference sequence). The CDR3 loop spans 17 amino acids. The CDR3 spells CASSSGTGITRTTEAFF. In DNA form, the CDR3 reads TGTGCAAGCAGCTCAGGGACAGGGATCACAAGGACCACTGAAGCTTTCTTT.

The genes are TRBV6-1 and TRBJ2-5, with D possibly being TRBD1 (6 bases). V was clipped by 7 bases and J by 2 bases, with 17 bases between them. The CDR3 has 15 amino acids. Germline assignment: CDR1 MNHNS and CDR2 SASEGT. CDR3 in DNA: TGTGCCAGCATCCCCCCTAGGGGGAGTCAAGAGACCCAGTACTTC. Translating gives CASIPPRGSQETQYF.

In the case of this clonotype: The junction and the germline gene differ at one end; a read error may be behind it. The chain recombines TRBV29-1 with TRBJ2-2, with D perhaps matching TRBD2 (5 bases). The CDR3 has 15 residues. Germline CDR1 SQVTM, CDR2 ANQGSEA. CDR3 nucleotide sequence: TGCAGCGTTGGGACTGGCGCGGCGAACGCCGGGGATCTGTTTTTT. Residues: CSVGTGAANAGDLFF.

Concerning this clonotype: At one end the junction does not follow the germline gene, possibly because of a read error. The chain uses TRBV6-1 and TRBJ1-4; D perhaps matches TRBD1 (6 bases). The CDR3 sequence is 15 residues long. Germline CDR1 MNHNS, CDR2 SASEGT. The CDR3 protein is CASRQGRTTNKKLFF. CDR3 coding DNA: TGTGCCAGCAGACAGGGAAGAACAACTAATAAAAAACTGTTTTTT.